Below are 15 T cell receptor beta chains sequenced from a single sample in a study of blood T cell repertoires in COVID-19. The assay was immunoSEQ multiplex PCR, and TCRdb's table has in-frame clones only and misses some. The top ten clones hold less than 2.5% of a sample with a few hundred thousand clones, approximately 86% of them seen once. Sequencing was carried out using peripheral blood. The source is a man in his late teens or twenties with active or convalescent COVID-19.

This clone turned up a few times. The chain couples TRBV5-1 to TRBJ1-5; a possible D gene is TRBD1 (6 bases). The CDR3 runs 13 residues. Germline V CDR1 and CDR2: SGHRS, YFSETQ. Between the trimmed V and J ends, which lost 3 bases and 5 bases, there was a span of 9 bases. CDR3 bases: TGCGCCAGCAGCTCAGAGGGGGATCAGCCCCAGCATTTT. This encodes CASSSEGDQPQHF.

The V gene is TRBV7-9, the J gene TRBJ2-2; tentative D call: TRBD2 (5 bases). CDR1 is SEHNR, CDR2 FQNEAQ, per germline (reference sequence). The CDR3 spans 18 residues. V lost 11 bases and J 0 bases, leaving 25 bases between the germline ends. In DNA, the CDR3 is TGTGCCCTATCCTTCGGGGATAGCTGGCCCGCGAACACCGGGGAGCTGTTTTTT. Translated: CALSFGDSWPANTGELFF.

The chain combines TRBV2 with TRBJ2-5; no clear D gene. Trimming took off 6 bases at V and 7 bases at J, with 9 bases between the two ends. Germline lookup yields CDR1 SNHLY and CDR2 FYNNEI. The CDR3 extends over 11 amino acids. Written as DNA, the CDR3 is TGTGCCAGCAGCGATCCCGGGACCCAGTACTTC. This translates into CASSDPGTQYF.

The chain recombines TRBV4-1 with TRBJ1-3; D may be TRBD1 (5 bases). There are 15 residues in the CDR3. The V end was cut by 1 base, the J end by 0 bases, with 7 bases between. The germline gives CDR1 MGHRA, CDR2 YSYEKL. CDR3 sequence (DNA): TGCGCCAGCAGCCAAGCCCAGGGCTCTGGAAACACCATATATTTT. Translation gives CASSQAQGSGNTIYF.

The V gene is TRBV6-5, the J gene TRBJ1-1; D uncertain. The CDR3 spans 11 residues. Germline loops: CDR1 MNHEY, CDR2 SVGAGI. The V end lost 11 bases, the J end lost 4 bases, and 11 bases lay between the germline ends. The CDR3 bases are TGTGCCTCCCAAGCGGCCACTGAAGCTTTCTTT. Protein sequence: CASQAATEAFF.

The chain is built from TRBV6-6 and TRBJ1-2, with 7 nucleotides matching TRBD1. The CDR3 is 16 amino acids. Trimming took 4 bases from V and 8 from J; bases not matched to a gene: 16. Germline CDR1 is MNHNY and CDR2 is SVGAGI (reference sequence). CDR3 in amino acids: CASSLTLTGHVGGYTF. CDR3 sequence (DNA): TGTGCCAGCAGTTTGACCCTGACAGGGCACGTGGGAGGCTACACCTTC.

The chain has TRBV19 and TRBJ2-2, with TRBD1 as a possible D gene (7 bases). Looked up from germline, CDR1 is LNHDA and CDR2 is SQIVND (reference sequence). The CDR3 sequence is 17 residues long. The germline V and J ends were trimmed by 3 bases and 6 bases, with 20 bases remaining between them. The CDR3 sequence is CASSMPQGGGVPGELFF. The CDR3 DNA sequence: TGTGCCAGTAGTATGCCCCAGGGGGGAGGAGTACCCGGGGAGCTGTTTTTT.

The gene calls are TRBV7-6 and TRBJ2-7, with D possibly being TRBD1 (5 bases). This CDR3 spans 14 amino acids. The V gene lost 1 base and the J gene lost 4 bases, with 11 bases spanning the gap. From germline, CDR1 is SGHVS and CDR2 FNYEAQ. The CDR3 loop reads CASSLGGARYEQYF. The CDR3 region has the DNA TGTGCCAGCAGCTTAGGTGGGGCCCGATACGAGCAGTACTTC.

Notes on this clone: Relative to the germline gene, one junction end is altered; a read error may explain this. The genes are TRBV7-9 and TRBJ2-1; no firm D call. The CDR3 extends over 14 amino acids. Germline CDR1 is SEHNR and CDR2 is FQNEAQ (reference sequence). CDR3 region: CASSLGLGYSEQFF. CDR3 coding DNA: TGTGCCAGCAGCTTGGGTCTTGGGTACAGTGAGCAGTTCTTC.

The chain employs TRBV28 and TRBJ2-7; no clear D gene. This CDR3 contains 12 residues. Germline V gene sequence: CDR1 MDHEN, CDR2 SYDVKM. V was pared by 4 bases and J by 6 bases, with 10 bases between. CDR3 region: CASSSRRSEQYF. CDR3 DNA: TGTGCCAGCAGTTCAAGGCGGTCCGAGCAGTACTTC. Full variable domain (rest looked up from reference TRBV28 and TRBJ2-7): DVKVTQSSRYLVKRTGEKVFLECVQDMDHENMFWYRQDPGLGLRLIYFSYDVKMKEKGDIPEGYSVSREKKERFSLILESASTNQTSMYLCASSSRRSEQYFGPGTRLTVT.

The chain uses TRBV29-1 and TRBJ2-7, with TRBD1 matching over 10 bases. The CDR3 runs 13 residues. The germline V gene encodes CDR1 SQVTM and CDR2 ANQGSEA. V was pared by 6 bases and J by 3 bases, with 5 bases of the junction left unmatched. CDR3 loop: CSVTGGAFYEQYF. CDR3 DNA: TGCAGCGTGACAGGGGGCGCTTTCTACGAGCAGTACTTC.

The rearrangement joins TRBV28 to TRBJ2-7; 8 nucleotides align to TRBD2. This CDR3 contains 14 residues. CDR1 is MDHEN and CDR2 is SYDVKM in the germline V gene. Trimming removed 6 bases from V and 3 bases from J; junction bases left unmatched: 7. The CDR3 protein is CASSSRLAHYEQYF. For the CDR3, the DNA is TGTGCCAGCAGCTCCAGACTAGCGCACTACGAGCAGTACTTC. The full variable domain, rest sourced from reference TRBV28 and TRBJ2-7, is DVKVTQSSRYLVKRTGEKVFLECVQDMDHENMFWYRQDPGLGLRLIYFSYDVKMKEKGDIPEGYSVSREKKERFSLILESASTNQTSMYLCASSSRLAHYEQYFGPGTRLTVT.

The gene calls are TRBV11-2 and TRBJ2-5; D not certain. The CDR3 is 17 residues long. Trimming took 0 bases from V and 5 from J, leaving 19 bases between them. The germline V gene encodes CDR1 SGHAT and CDR2 FQNNGV. CDR3 sequence reads: CASSLDIPLALRETQYF. The CDR3 coding sequence is TGTGCCAGCAGCTTAGATATTCCGTTAGCCCTGCGGGAGACCCAGTACTTC.

This clone was counted once. The chain employs TRBV4-1 and TRBJ2-7; 9 bases are shared with TRBD1. The V gene's germline CDR1 is MGHRA and CDR2 YSYEKL. The junction had 8 bases not matched to a gene; V was cut back by 4 bases and J by 1 base. This CDR3 region has 16 residues. For the CDR3, the DNA is TGCGCCAGCAGCCCAGGAAGGGGACAGGGATCCTACGAGCAGTACTTC. This sequence encodes CASSPGRGQGSYEQYF.

CDR3 coding DNA: TGTGCCAGCAGCTGGTTTAGCGGGAGGGATGATACGCAGTATTTT. This translates into CASSWFSGRDDTQYF. This chain links TRBV7-9 with TRBJ2-3; 11 bases agree with TRBD2. V gave up 4 bases and J gave up 6 bases; unmatched junction bases: 6. Germline values: CDR1 SEHNR, CDR2 FQNEAQ (reference sequence). This CDR3 has 15 residues.